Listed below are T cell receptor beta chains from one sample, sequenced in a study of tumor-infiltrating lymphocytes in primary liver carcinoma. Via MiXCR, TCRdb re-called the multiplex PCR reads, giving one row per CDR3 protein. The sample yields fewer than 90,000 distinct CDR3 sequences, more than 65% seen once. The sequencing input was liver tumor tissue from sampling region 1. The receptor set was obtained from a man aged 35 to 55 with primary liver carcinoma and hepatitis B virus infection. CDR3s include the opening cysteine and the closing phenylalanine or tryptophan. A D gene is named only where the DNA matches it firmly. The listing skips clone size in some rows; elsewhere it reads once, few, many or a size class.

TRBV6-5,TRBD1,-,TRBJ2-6,TGTGTCAACAGTTACCTAAAGGGGGCCGGGGCCAACGTCCTGACTTTC,CVNSYLKGAGANVLTF
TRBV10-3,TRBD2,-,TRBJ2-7,TGTGCCAGCGCCGACCTCGGGACTACCGAGTGGTACTTC,CASADLGTTEWYF
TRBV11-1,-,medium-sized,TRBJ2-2,TGTGCCAGCAGCTCCCGGACAACGAACACCGGGGAGCTGTTTTTT,CASSSRTTNTGELFF
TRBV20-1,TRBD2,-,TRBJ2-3,TGCAGTGCTAGAGGGACTAGCGGGTTCACAGATACGCAGTATTTT,CSARGTSGFTDTQYF
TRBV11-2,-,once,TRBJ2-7,TGTGCCAGCAGCTTATCCGTTGGACTGGCGGAAGGGGCGTACGAGCAGTACTTC,CASSLSVGLAEGAYEQYF
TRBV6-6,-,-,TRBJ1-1,TGTGCCAGCAGGTCGGAGGTAGTGGCGCCTACTGAAGCTTTCTTT,CASRSEVVAPTEAFF
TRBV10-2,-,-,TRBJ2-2,TGCGCCAGCAGTGAGTCCGCGCTCGGGGAGCTGTCTTTT,CASSESALGELSF
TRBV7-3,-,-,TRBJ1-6,TGTGCCAGCAGCCTAACGGCGGGCGACAATTCACCCCTCCACTTT,CASSLTAGDNSPLHF
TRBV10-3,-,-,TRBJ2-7,TGTGCCATCCGGGGCGGGGAGGGACACGACCAGTACTTC,CAIRGGEGHDQYF
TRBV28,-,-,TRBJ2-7,TGTGCCAGCGGTTCGAAAAGGGAGCCGTACTTC,CASGSKREPYF
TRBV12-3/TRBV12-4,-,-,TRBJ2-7,TGTGCCAGCAGTCTTACGAGACAGGATTCCTACGAGCAGTACTTC,CASSLTRQDSYEQYF
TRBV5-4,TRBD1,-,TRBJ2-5,TGTGCCAGCAGCAACATGACAGGGGTTAGCGAGACCCAGTACTTC,CASSNMTGVSETQYF
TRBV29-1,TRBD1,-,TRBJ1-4,TGCAGCGTTGGGTGGACAGGTGGGGATGAAAAACTGTTTTTT,CSVGWTGGDEKLFF
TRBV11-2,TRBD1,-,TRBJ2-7,TGTGCCAGCAGCTTACAGGGGACAGGGCTGCGGGAGAAGTACTTC,CASSLQGTGLREKYF
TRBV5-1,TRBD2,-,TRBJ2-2,TGCGTCCGCAGACCTAGCGGTACCGTCCCAGGGGAGCTGTTTTTT,CVRRPSGTVPGELFF
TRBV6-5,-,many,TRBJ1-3,TGTGCCAGCAGTTACTCTCCCGAGTTGGGCGGAAACACCATATATTTT,CASSYSPELGGNTIYF
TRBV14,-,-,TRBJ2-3,TGTGCCAGCAGCCAAGATTCAGGACTCAACACAGATACACAGTATTTT,CASSQDSGLNTDTQYF
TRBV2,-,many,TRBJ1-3,TGTGCCAGCAGCATACAGGGCTCTGGAAACACCATATATTTT,CASSIQGSGNTIYF
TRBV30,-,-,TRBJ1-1,TGTACCTGGAGTCCCCCTGGAGGGAACACTGAAACTTTCTTT,CTWSPPGGNTETFF
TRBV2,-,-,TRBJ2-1,TGTGCCAGCAGTACCGGGACCGGGTTCCTCCATGAGCAGTTCTTC,CASSTGTGFLHEQFF
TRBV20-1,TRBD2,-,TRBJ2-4,TGTAGTACTAGATGGGCTAGCGGAGGAAACATTCAGTACTTC,CSTRWASGGNIQYF
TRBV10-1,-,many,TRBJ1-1,TGCGCCAACAGAGGAGGGGTCACTGAAGCTTTCTTT,CANRGGVTEAFF
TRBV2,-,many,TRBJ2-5,TGTGCCAGCAGTGAAAAACAGGCCCAGTACTTC,CASSEKQAQYF
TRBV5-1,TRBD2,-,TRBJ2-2,TGCGCCAGCAGTTCTAGCGGGAGTGTGAGCATCGGGGAGCTGTTTTTT,CASSSSGSVSIGELFF
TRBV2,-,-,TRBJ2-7,TGTGCCAGCAGTGCTGATAGCAGGAACTATGAGCAGTACTTC,CASSADSRNYEQYF
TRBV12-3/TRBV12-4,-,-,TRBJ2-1,TGTGCCAGCAGTTTAGTGGTGTCCTACAATGAACAGTTCTTC,CASSLVVSYNEQFF
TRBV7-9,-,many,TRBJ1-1,TGTGCCAGCAGCTTACAACAGGGAGCCACTGAAGCTTTCTTT,CASSLQQGATEAFF
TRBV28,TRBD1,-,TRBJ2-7,TGTGTCAGCAGTTTGAGTCCAGGGACAGGGCTAGGGGCCTACGAGCAGTACTTC,CVSSLSPGTGLGAYEQYF
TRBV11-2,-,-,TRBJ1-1,TGTGCCAGGAGCCGAATGGGGGGGCAAGGGTTCGGCACTGAAGCTTTCTTT,CARSRMGGQGFGTEAFF
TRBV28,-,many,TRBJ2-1,TGTGCCAGCTCCCAGGGGGGGATCTCCTACAATGAGCAGTTCTTC,CASSQGGISYNEQFF
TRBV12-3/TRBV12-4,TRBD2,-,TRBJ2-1,TGTGCCGACAGTTCGACTAGCGGGAACGATGAGCAGTTCTTC,CADSSTSGNDEQFF
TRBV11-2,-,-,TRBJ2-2,TGTGCCAGCAGCTTAGTGGGGCTAACGGGAAGCGGGGAGCTGTTTTTT,CASSLVGLTGSGELFF